Reported below is one T cell receptor beta chain. What it binds is unknown. This record belongs to a study of cytomegalovirus exposure and HLA in healthy donors. Primers: 60 Vbeta forward and 13 Jbeta reverse. This table comes from immunoSEQ multiplex PCR, and its TCRdb copy is limited to in-frame clones, with some not included. The sample carries 100,000 to 150,000 clones, about two thirds recorded once. Germline V gives CDR1 MNHEY, CDR2 SVGAGI. The V segment lost 6 bases and the J segment 5 bases; nucleotides outside the gene matches: 6. This CDR3 is 13 amino acids long. Whole-study results and caveats: A previous analysis found most TCR beta V segments productive roughly 87% or roughly 30% of the time. In a later analysis, DRB1 alleles had the most associated TCRs; HLA-C alleles the fewest.

Specimen: PBMCs. The TCR was taken from a woman between 35 and 50 years old in good health and CMV-seropositive. The V gene is TRBV6-5, the J gene TRBJ1-2, with 7 positions matching TRBD1. The CDR3: CASSYEGAYGYTF. CDR3 bases: TGTGCCAGCAGCTATGAGGGGGCGTATGGCTACACCTTC.